Sequencing of this T cell receptor (beta chain) was carried out in a study of brain metastases from non-small cell lung cancer. Concerning this clone: Its antigen is unknown.

CDR3 length equals 13 residues. The V segment lost 5 bases and the J segment 4 bases; nucleotides outside the gene matches: 5. Germline loops: CDR1 SGHDN, CDR2 FVKESK. Repertoires were generated with immunoSEQ multiplex PCR, while TCRdb's copy carries only in-frame clones and drops some. The table has 14,000 to 15,000 clones, around four fifths seen once. Findings and limits, study-wide: Expanded T-cell clones appeared in approximately 67% of brain metastases over primaries. Compared with primary tumors, brain metastases showed less T-cell infiltration. Metastases had sparse T cells but largely shared repertoires with primaries.

Material for sequencing was primary lung tumor tissue. The J gene is TRBJ2-7, the V gene TRBV14, with 7 bases that match TRBD1. The clonotype was recovered from a donor at least 40 years old with non-small cell lung cancer. Here the CDR3 DNA reads TGTGCCAGCAGCTACAGGGGTGGATACGAGCAGTACTTC. Its protein product is CASSYRGGYEQYF.